Each of the 6 T cell receptor beta chains below was sequenced from the same sample in a study of blood T cell repertoires in COVID-19. TCRdb keeps only in-frame clones here, not all; method: immunoSEQ multiplex PCR. The sample lists about 160,000 clones, around 83% occurring once. What was sequenced was peripheral blood. The source is a man aged 50 to 60 with active or convalescent COVID-19.

The chain has TRBV7-9 and TRBJ2-2; 8 bases fit TRBD2. The CDR3 runs 14 residues. Germline loops: CDR1 SEHNR, CDR2 FQNEAQ (reference sequence). V dropped 11 bases and J dropped 5; count of bases not matched to a gene: 10. CDR3 loop: CAGSAGGGTGELFF. For the CDR3, the DNA is TGTGCCGGTAGCGCGGGGGGCGGAACCGGGGAGCTGTTTTTT.

V usage is TRBV5-4 and J usage is TRBJ1-2; 9 nucleotides agree with TRBD1. The V segment lost 3 bases and the J segment 8 bases; nucleotides outside the gene matches: 5. This CDR3 is built from 13 residues. Germline CDR1 reads SGHNT; CDR2 reads YYREEE (reference sequence). In nucleotides, the CDR3 is TGTGCCAGCAGCTGGACAGGGGAAGACGGCTACACCTTC. It codes for CASSWTGEDGYTF.

The V call is TRBV6-5, the J call TRBJ2-1; TRBD2 matches 10 bases. The CDR3 is made up of 16 amino acids. The V segment lost 2 bases and the J segment 2 bases; nucleotides outside the gene matches: 3. The germline gives CDR1 MNHEY, CDR2 SVGAGI. The CDR3 region is CASSYHSGGAYNEQFF. The CDR3 nucleotides are TGTGCCAGCAGTTACCACAGCGGGGGGGCCTACAATGAGCAGTTCTTC.

Only a few counts were recorded for this clone. The chain recombines TRBV28 with TRBJ2-1; tentatively, D is TRBD2 (5 bases). Trimming stripped 10 bases from V and 6 bases from J, with 13 bases between. The germline V gene encodes CDR1 MDHEN and CDR2 SYDVKM. The CDR3 runs 12 residues. CDR3 in amino acids: CATGGRSNEQFF. CDR3 bases: TGTGCCACCGGAGGTAGAAGCAATGAGCAGTTCTTC.

The V gene is TRBV15, the J gene TRBJ1-5; D remains ambiguous. Germline V gene lookup returns CDR1 LNHNV and CDR2 YYDKDF (reference sequence). Between the trimmed V and J ends, which lost 0 bases and 2 bases, there was a span of 8 bases. The CDR3 has 15 residues. CDR3: CATSRDRSGNQPQHF. The CDR3 DNA reads TGTGCCACCAGCAGAGATCGGTCCGGCAATCAGCCCCAGCATTTT.

About this clone: The junction differs from germline at one of its ends, possibly a read error. The rearrangement links TRBV7-3 to TRBJ2-5; 9 nucleotides line up with TRBD1. The germline V gene has CDR1 SGHTA and CDR2 FQGTGA. The CDR3 totals 13 residues. The CDR3 spells CASSSKTGGPSNF. CDR3 in DNA: TGTGCCAGCAGCTCAAAAACAGGGGGCCCGTCGAACTTC. The variable domain in full, completed from reference TRBV7-3 and TRBJ2-5, reads GAGVSQTPSNKVTEKGKYVELRCDPISGHTALYWYRQSLGQGPEFLIYFQGTGAADDSGLPNDRFFAVRPEGSVSTLKIQRTERGDSAVYLCASSSKTGGPSNFGPGTRLLVL.